These T cell receptor beta chains were read from a single sample in a study of OX40 agonist ivuxolimab in advanced cancers. Using immunoSEQ multiplex PCR, the repertoire was profiled, and TCRdb retains in-frame clones only, with some absent. The sample records tens of thousands of clones, 87% being singletons. The starting material was CD4+ or CD8+ T cells sorted from blood, obtained in a trial of the OX40 agonist ivuxolimab. These TCRs come from an adult with an advanced solid tumor such as melanoma, head and neck, liver or kidney cancer. CDR3s include the opening cysteine and the closing phenylalanine or tryptophan. The D gene is left open where the match is weak. Some rows mark clone size as missing; the rest say once, few, many or name a class of expanded clone.

.	.	15	TRBV19	TRBJ1-4	CASSQGQHPNEKLFF	TGTGCCAGTAGTCAAGGGCAACACCCTAATGAAAAACTGTTTTTT
.	few	13	TRBV6-5	TRBJ2-1	CASSPGPYNEQFF	TGTGCCAGCAGTCCGGGACCATACAATGAGCAGTTCTTC
.	.	13	TRBV2	TRBJ1-5	CASSDRESQPQHF	TGTGCCAGCAGTGACAGGGAGTCTCAGCCCCAGCATTTT
TRBD1	.	17	TRBV15	TRBJ1-2	CATSRVRGVGSNYGYTF	TGTGCCACCAGCAGAGTCAGGGGGGTTGGGTCTAACTATGGCTACACCTTC
.	few	12	TRBV30	TRBJ1-2	CAWSSGAEGYTF	TGTGCCTGGAGTTCAGGGGCCGAGGGCTACACCTTC
.	.	14	TRBV21-1	TRBJ2-1	CASSASASHNEQFF	TGTGCCAGCAGCGCTAGCGCCTCGCACAATGAGCAGTTCTTC
.	.	14	TRBV6-1	TRBJ1-5	CASKLQGWDQPQHF	TGTGCCAGCAAACTGCAGGGTTGGGATCAGCCCCAGCATTTT
.	.	13	TRBV27	TRBJ2-7	CASSLFVLHEQYF	TGTGCCAGCAGTTTATTCGTACTCCACGAGCAGTACTTC
TRBD1	.	13	TRBV10-1	TRBJ1-2	CASSTDRASGYTF	TGCGCCAGCAGTACGGACAGGGCATCTGGCTACACCTTC
.	.	16	TRBV6-5	TRBJ2-5	CASSYEGSTDQETQYF	TGTGCCAGCAGTTACGAGGGGTCAACAGACCAAGAGACCCAGTACTTC
.	.	14	TRBV12-2	TRBJ2-1	CASRLGCKDNEQFF	TGTGCAAGTCGCTTAGGATGCAAGGACAATGAGCAGTTCTTC
.	.	16	TRBV28	TRBJ1-6	CASSLWVGGGDSPLHF	TGTGCCAGCAGTTTATGGGTCGGCGGGGGAGATTCACCCCTCCACTTT
.	.	14	TRBV14	TRBJ2-3	CASSQLAAADTQYF	TGTGCCAGCAGCCAGCTAGCCGCGGCAGATACGCAGTATTTT
.	.	16	TRBV5-1	TRBJ1-5	CASSSGTPGSNQPQHF	TGCGCCAGCAGCTCTGGGACTCCAGGCAGCAATCAGCCCCAGCATTTT
.	.	13	TRBV10-1	TRBJ2-7	CASRRDPSYEQYF	TGCGCCAGCAGGAGGGACCCCAGCTACGAGCAGTACTTC
.	.	15	TRBV7-2	TRBJ2-7	CASSPFRASAYEQYF	TGTGCCAGCAGCCCCTTCCGAGCGAGCGCCTACGAGCAGTACTTC
.	.	16	TRBV21-1	TRBJ2-5	CASSKVRTGVTETQYF	TGTGCCAGCAGCAAAGTGAGGACAGGGGTAACAGAGACCCAGTACTTC
.	.	15	TRBV18	TRBJ2-1	CASSFGTQGFNEQFF	TGTGCCAGCTCATTCGGGACCCAGGGATTCAATGAGCAGTTCTTC
TRBD2	few	15	TRBV19	TRBJ2-4	CASSIQRETKNIQYF	TGTGCCAGTAGTATCCAGCGGGAGACCAAAAACATTCAGTACTTC